A single sample gave rise to the 23 T cell receptor beta chains below, sequenced in a study of blood T cells in healthy people across ages. Primers used in a second PCR of about 7 to 12 cycles were a sample-barcoded 5' primer and a J-beta primer mix. A single record per CDR3 protein comes from TCRdb applying MiXCR to the 5' RACE reads. The profile shows some 730,000 distinct CDR3 sequences, 20% to 25% of them singletons. The sequenced sample consisted of blood. Receptor source: a man in his 70s in good health.

The V gene is TRBV24-1, the J gene TRBJ1-5; D ambiguous. The CDR3 has 14 residues. Trimming took 3 bases from V and 6 from J, leaving 11 bases between them. Per the germline V gene, CDR1 is KGHDR and CDR2 is SFDVKD. CDR3 region: CATSDAGGGQPQHF. CDR3 nucleotide sequence: TGTGCCACCAGTGATGCCGGAGGAGGTCAGCCCCAGCATTTT.

The chain uses TRBV12-3 or TRBV12-4 and TRBJ1-1, with a possible D match to TRBD1 (5 bases). This CDR3 contains 12 residues. Trimming removed 8 bases at V and 4 bases at J, with 11 bases between. CDR3 sequence (DNA): TGTGCCAGCCTCAGGGCGGGCACTGAAGCTTTCTTT. Encoded protein: CASLRAGTEAFF.

The chain links TRBV12-3 or TRBV12-4 to TRBJ2-5, with 10 bases matching TRBD1. V was pared by 6 bases and J by 2 bases, with 6 bases of the junction left unmatched. This CDR3 comprises 15 residues. The CDR3 reads CASSQGQGGQETQYF. CDR3 nucleotides: TGTGCCAGCAGCCAAGGACAGGGGGGTCAAGAGACCCAGTACTTC.

This clonotype was seen a handful of times. The rearrangement links TRBV5-1 to TRBJ1-4; D call uncertain. The V and J ends lost 3 bases and 4 bases respectively, with 16 bases between them. This CDR3 region has 16 residues. Germline-derived CDR1 and CDR2 are SGHRS and YFSETQ. The CDR3 region has the DNA TGCGCCAGCAGCTCCTATGAGGGTCCGGATAATGAAAAACTGTTTTTT. Translation: CASSSYEGPDNEKLFF.

The J gene is TRBJ2-2, the V gene TRBV18, with 8 positions matching TRBD1. V dropped 3 bases and J dropped 1; count of bases not matched to a gene: 4. Germline V lookup: CDR1 KGHSH, CDR2 LQKENI. This CDR3 contains 16 residues. CDR3 residues: CASSPQGAQNTGELFF. Here the CDR3 DNA reads TGTGCCAGCTCACCGCAGGGGGCCCAGAACACCGGGGAGCTGTTTTTT.

V and J are TRBV5-5 and TRBJ1-3; 9 nucleotides match TRBD1. The CDR3 is 16 amino acids. The V segment lost 4 bases and the J segment 4 bases; nucleotides outside the gene matches: 9. Germline loops: CDR1 SGHKS, CDR2 YYEKEE (reference sequence). CDR3 sequence reads: CASSRTGVGTGNTIYF. The CDR3 nucleotides read TGTGCCAGCAGCAGGACAGGGGTTGGAACCGGAAACACCATATATTTT.

On this clonotype itself: A clone one base away is much larger, so this may be a read error. The chain carries TRBV25-1 and TRBJ2-5; no firm D call. The CDR3 has 14 residues. Germline V gene lookup returns CDR1 MGHDK and CDR2 SYGVNS. This chain's CDR3 is CAGSTWRGGETQYF. CDR3 coding DNA: TGTGCCGGCAGCACATGGCGCGGTGGAGAGACCCAGTACTTC.

This clonotype was counted ten times or more. This sequence joins TRBV11-2 and TRBJ2-5, with D perhaps TRBD1 (5 bases). The J call may be wrong; the DNA end is better matched by TRBJ2-1. CDR3 length: 11 amino acids. In germline, CDR1 is SGHAT, CDR2 FQNNGV. The DNA for the CDR3 is TGTGCCAGCAGCGATGGGGCTATCCAGTTCTTC. Amino acids: CASSDGAIQFF.

The chain joins TRBV5-6 to TRBJ2-1; 8 bases align to TRBD2. Germline-derived CDR1 and CDR2 are SGHDT and YYEEEE. V shed 1 base and J 1 base; nucleotides not matched to a gene: 10. The CDR3 contains 18 residues. The CDR3 region is CASSLYRKAGESYNEQFF. The CDR3 DNA reads TGTGCCAGCAGCTTGTATCGGAAAGCGGGAGAGTCCTACAATGAGCAGTTCTTC.

This clonotype has a handful of counts. This chain connects TRBV9 to TRBJ2-5; 7 positions match TRBD2. The CDR3 is 16 residues long. V dropped 3 bases and J dropped 4; count of bases not matched to a gene: 12. Germline V lookup: CDR1 SGDLS, CDR2 YYNGEE. The CDR3 protein is CASSGSAGELGETQYF. The CDR3 DNA follows: TGTGCCAGCAGCGGATCGGCGGGAGAATTGGGAGAGACCCAGTACTTC.

The chain is built from TRBV6-5 and TRBJ1-1; D gene ambiguous. Trimming left V 6 bases short and J 0 bases short, with 8 bases between. The V gene's germline CDR1 is MNHEY and CDR2 SVGAGI. CDR3 length equals 13 residues. The CDR3 bases are TGTGCCAGCAGGGACCCCTTGAACACTGAAGCTTTCTTT. Its translation: CASRDPLNTEAFF.

This clonotype was recorded a few times. The chain uses TRBV29-1 and TRBJ1-1; tentatively, D is TRBD1 (6 bases). V was clipped by 2 bases and J by 5 bases, with 15 bases between them. From germline, CDR1 is SQVTM and CDR2 ANQGSEA. The CDR3 covers 14 residues. CDR3: CSVELFGGTTEAFF. For the CDR3, the DNA is TGCAGCGTTGAATTATTCGGGGGGACAACTGAAGCTTTCTTT.

There are a few counts of this clonotype. This chain connects TRBV18 to TRBJ2-7; maybe TRBD2 (5 bases). The CDR3 is made up of 14 amino acids. Germline loops: CDR1 KGHSH, CDR2 LQKENI. V was shortened by 8 bases and J by 6 bases, with 20 bases between the two germline ends. The CDR3 DNA reads as TGTGCCAGCGCCCCTAGCCCTCTTATCTCCGAGCAGTACGTC. This sequence encodes CASAPSPLISEQYV.

This clonotype was seen a few times. The rearrangement links TRBV7-2 to TRBJ2-2, with 7 bases aligning to TRBD1. The V gene end was trimmed by 5 bases and the J gene end by 5 bases; junction bases not matched to a gene: 8. Germline values: CDR1 SGHTA, CDR2 FQGNSA. This CDR3 has 15 amino acids. The CDR3 DNA follows: TGTGCCAGCAGCCTCTTGGACAGGCCTACCGGGGAGCTGTTTTTT. Protein: CASSLLDRPTGELFF.

This clonotype was picked up a small number of times. The chain recombines TRBV14 with TRBJ2-7; 10 bases are a match to TRBD2. This CDR3 contains 13 residues. Trimming removed 4 bases from V and 9 bases from J; junction bases left unmatched: 6. Germline V gene lookup returns CDR1 SGHDN and CDR2 FVKESK. The CDR3, as DNA: TGTGCCAGCAGCCGATCTAGCGGGAGCGGGCAGTACGTC. Translated: CASSRSSGSGQYV.

Of note for this clonotype: The germline gene is not matched at one end of the junction; a read error may be the cause. The chain carries TRBV5-1 and TRBJ1-4; a possible D gene is TRBD1 (6 bases). The CDR3 extends over 15 amino acids. CDR1 SGHRS and CDR2 YFSETQ come from the germline V gene. The CDR3 sequence: CASSSWTANNEELFF. CDR3 in DNA: TGCGCCAGCAGCTCCTGGACAGCGAATAATGAAGAACTGTTTTTT.

This clonotype showed up just a few times. This chain joins TRBV12-3 or TRBV12-4 and TRBJ1-2; 8 nucleotides line up with TRBD1. This CDR3 is 16 amino acids long. V shed 4 bases, J shed 7 bases, and the junction held 14 bases outside the gene matches. CDR3 DNA: TGTGCCAGCAGTTATGGGTTGGGTGGACAGGGCGGTGGCTACACCTTC. Translated, it gives CASSYGLGGQGGGYTF.

The chain carries TRBV20-1 and TRBJ1-2, with TRBD1 identical over 7 bases. V lost 2 bases, J lost 0 bases, and 9 bases stayed unmatched. CDR1 is DFQATT and CDR2 is SNEGSKA in the germline V gene (reference sequence). The CDR3 is 16 residues long. CDR3 residues: CSARLLGGTANYGYTF. The DNA of the CDR3 is TGCAGTGCTAGATTGTTGGGGGGGACAGCTAACTATGGCTACACCTTC.

This clonotype was picked up a small number of times. The junction departs from the called germline gene at one end, perhaps through a read error. The chain has TRBV14 and TRBJ2-3; a weak D match, TRBD1 (7 bases). CDR1 is SGHDN, CDR2 FVKESK, per germline. This CDR3 is built from 16 residues. The chain's CDR3 is CASSLPSQGGTDAQYF. CDR3 bases: TGTGCCAGCAGCCTCCCGTCCCAGGGGGGCACAGATGCGCAGTATTTT.

This clonotype showed up just once. A read error is possible here, since a much larger clone lies one base away. The chain recombines TRBV5-1 with TRBJ1-2; D perhaps matches TRBD1 (6 bases). The CDR3 runs 13 residues. CDR1 SGHRS and CDR2 YFSETQ come from the germline V gene. CDR3 loop: CASSLGQVGGYAF. The CDR3 DNA follows: TGCGCCAGCAGCTTGGGACAGGTCGGTGGCTACGCCTTC.

This clonotype turned up a few times. This chain uses TRBV9 with TRBJ2-5; 8 bases are shared with TRBD2. The germline gives CDR1 SGDLS, CDR2 YYNGEE. V lost 0 bases and J lost 1; bases outside the gene matches: 5. CDR3 length: 16 amino acids. CDR3 nucleotides: TGTGCCAGCAGCGTAGGGGTAGCGGGGTCCCAAGAGACCCAGTACTTC. Protein: CASSVGVAGSQETQYF.

As regards this clonotype: The junction and the germline gene differ at one end; a read error may be behind it. The chain combines TRBV9 with TRBJ1-1; D not certain. CDR1 and CDR2 (germline): SGDLS, YYNGEE. The CDR3 totals 11 residues. This chain's CDR3 is CASNVRTEASF. As DNA, the CDR3 is TGTGCCAGCAACGTAAGAACTGAAGCTTCCTTT.

This clonotype was seen a few times. The rearrangement links TRBV24-1 to TRBJ2-3, with 7 bases fitting TRBD2. Trimming removed 5 bases from V and 1 base from J; junction bases left unmatched: 5. CDR3 length: 15 amino acids. CDR1 is KGHDR and CDR2 is SFDVKD in the germline V gene. The CDR3 region is CATSALGGGTDTQYF. CDR3 sequence (DNA): TGTGCCACCAGTGCCCTGGGGGGGGGCACAGATACGCAGTATTTT.